This T cell receptor (beta chain) was obtained from a study of identical twins. Study results and limitations: Fewer insertions characterized abundant cord blood beta clonotypes, whereas memory repertoires showed none.

The germline V gene has CDR1 DFQATT and CDR2 SNEGSKA (reference sequence). The CDR3 contains 18 residues. V was cut by 3 bases and J by 1 base, with 23 bases left in between. Notes on this clonotype: Antigen unknown. A much larger clonotype is one base distant, so this may be a read error.

Unique molecular identifiers were in the cDNA, with template-switch universal primer binding. TCRdb independently ran MiXCR on the 5' RACE reads; one entry per CDR3 protein. This sample carries under 350,000 distinct CDR3 sequences, 9.5% of them seen once, and the ten largest clones take 6% to 8.5%. The same data also went into a second study, on yellow fever vaccine responses in identical twins. That study adds: Vaccine-induced T cell responses in twins were reportedly observed to appear partly convergent, partly personalized.

This clonotype was obtained from a woman under 30 in good health. V usage is TRBV20-1 and J usage is TRBJ2-3; D not certain. The specimen was CD8+ T cells sorted from blood. CDR3 region: CSARPRIGGAPGTDTQYF. The CDR3 coding sequence is TGCAGTGCTAGGCCCCGCATCGGCGGTGCACCGGGCACAGATACGCAGTATTTT.